What follows is one T cell receptor (beta chain) and its context. Which antigen it targets is not known. The sample holds no much larger clone one base away, and base qualities are not on file. Taken from the germline V gene, the CDR1 and CDR2 loops are SQVTM and ANQGSEA. The CDR3 spans 12 residues, from the cysteine through the phenylalanine. The sequence is cut down to CDR3 DNA, 36 bases in frame from base 1. Cut back by 7 bases and 0 bases, the V and J ends lie 9 bases apart. This sample was taken from a study of beta chain features in type 1 diabetes (dated by TCRdb to the late 2010s). Context from the whole study: Patients and healthy donors did not differ in mean age, gender distribution, total cell number or subset yield. Regulatory and stem cell-like memory subsets were obtained from only 8 patients and about eight healthy donors, while naive and central memory subsets were obtained from all 30 or so donors. The study compared the TCRB repertoires of sorted circulating CD4+ T cell subsets in recently diagnosed type 1 diabetes patients with those in matched healthy donors. A total of roughly 100 million sorted cells were examined across all samples, and RNA yield correlated strongly with the number of cells per subset. The investigation overall reported the following: Type 1 diabetes patients showed a moderate but significant shortening of TCRB CDR3 length in all four CD4+ subsets. Because cDNA was sequenced instead of genomic DNA, highly expressing activated cells could be over-represented, though the groups showed no difference in activation or CD3 levels. Because the HLA sub-analyses included only small numbers of individuals, any influence of HLA type on TCRB rearrangement was left unresolved. Fewer insertions and more nucleotide deletions at VDJ recombination sites were observed in patients with type 1 diabetes, implying thymic rearrangement abnormalities. Shorter templates might have been favored by PCR, but patient and control samples were amplified and corrected together, so both groups would have been affected equally by any skew. The naive, central memory and regulatory TCRB repertoires appeared to resemble one another more closely among patients than among healthy donors.

All of the isolated RNA was reverse transcribed with the High Capacity cDNA Reverse Transcription Kit, so expressed TCRB transcripts were sequenced. Naive, central memory and regulatory T cell samples underwent deep immunoSEQ sequencing, averaging around 3.7 million total reads per sample. Sorted cells were lysed in RLT buffer, and RNA was extracted using DNase-treated RNeasy Micro or Mini kits according to cell number. Each cell subset was processed on its own to prevent cross-contamination, while patient and healthy donor samples were processed together. The immunoSEQ multiplex PCR was used to amplify TCRB sequences from cDNA, yielding 87-bp fragments that span the CDR3 region. The amplicons were sequenced using the Illumina HiSeq platform. The published analysis was carried out like this. PCR bias was computationally corrected using synthetic template baselines, reads within Hamming distance 2 were collapsed, and singletons that could not be merged were discarded. Reads were aligned against IMGT so that V, D and J genes, CDR3 length and insertions or deletions at six rearrangement sites could be assigned. Within each subset, clonotype counts were normalized to the number of sorted cells before true diversity and Gini coefficients were calculated with the tcR R package. The overlap coefficient, calculated on TCRB nucleotide sequences, was used to measure repertoire sharing. Out-of-frame TCRB sequences from naive cells were analyzed to stand in for the pre-selection repertoire. This is the immuneACCESS table as TCRdb keeps it, with only in-frame sequences that have V and J called. A part of the clones is gone; compared with another copy, unresolved V genes explain less than half, and the rest is unexplained. V, J and clone size were drawn from that table, and D and trimming were deduced from the DNA. The sample profile shows around 710,000 clones; roughly 12% of them were found once. The ten largest clones add up to roughly 0.11% of the sample.

From each donor, a single peripheral blood sample of 90 to 150 mL on average was drawn into heparinised tubes. Using a panel that included CD45RO, CCR7, CD25, CD127, CD95 and CD27, naive, central memory, regulatory and stem cell-like memory CD4+ T cells were sorted on a BD FACSAria II. A purity above 95% was achieved for all sorted populations. PBMCs were isolated immediately by Lymphoprep density gradient centrifugation and stained directly without culture. So that batch effects would be minimized, each experiment stained and sorted samples in pairs, pairing one healthy donor with one patient. The sequenced sample was naive CD4+ T cells from blood. The cell subset or site label for this specimen denotes: true naive CD4+ T cells. Recombination joined TRBV29-1 with TRBJ1-2, with a tentative D gene TRBD1 over 5 matching bases. The source is a man younger than 40 with type 1 diabetes. DNA sequence: TGCAGCGGAGGGGTAGCTAACTATGGCTACACCTTC. It translates to CSGGVANYGYTF.